This T cell receptor beta chain was sequenced during a study of control samples from healthy donors and cancer patients. TCRdb's table, derived via immunoSEQ multiplex PCR, lists solely in-frame clones and lacks some. The table lists 110,000 or so clones, approximately 84% of them singletons. CDR1 and CDR2 (germline): SEHNR, FQNEAQ (reference sequence). V shed 5 bases and J shed 0 bases, with 11 bases lying between them. This CDR3 is 15 amino acids long. Material for sequencing was blood. The V call is TRBV7-9, the J call TRBJ2-1, with D unclear. The receptor's source is a man aged 18-30 years in good health. The DNA of the CDR3 is TGTGCCAGCAGCGAGCCTAAGAGCTCCTACAATGAGCAGTTCTTC. Its translation is CASSEPKSSYNEQFF.